This TCR beta chain came from a study of T cells in localized non-small cell lung cancer. Germline values: CDR1 SGHNT, CDR2 YENEEA. CDR3 length: 14 residues. The V end lost 6 bases, the J end lost 0 bases, and 10 bases lay between the germline ends. Libraries were prepared by immunoSEQ multiplex PCR; TCRdb keeps only in-frame clonotypes and omits some of them. This sample yields some 6,700 clones, of which approximately 15% are seen a single time; roughly 5% belongs to the top ten. This chain links TRBV11-3 with TRBJ2-3, with TRBD2 as a possible D gene (5 bases). This clonotype was sampled from a male donor aged 60 or over with stage II squamous cell lung carcinoma. Sequenced here: normal lung tissue next to the tumor, sampled before any cancer treatment. CDR3 amino acids: CASSTWTSTDTQYF. The DNA of the CDR3 is TGTGCCAGCAGTACTTGGACTAGCACAGATACGCAGTATTTT.